The 6 T cell receptor beta chains given below trace back to one sample, sequenced in a study of blood T cell repertoires in COVID-19. The method was immunoSEQ multiplex PCR; TCRdb's version includes in-frame clones alone and lacks a portion of them. This table holds some 250,000 clones, approximately 90% found once. What was sequenced was peripheral blood. The receptor set was obtained from a woman in her thirties or forties who had recovered from COVID-19.

The J gene is TRBJ1-4, the V gene TRBV29-1; tentatively, D is TRBD1 (5 bases). Trimming cost V 7 bases and J 5 bases, with 11 bases left between them. The V gene's germline CDR1 is SQVTM and CDR2 ANQGSEA. The CDR3 consists of 12 residues. CDR3 in amino acids: CSGAGPNEKLFF. The CDR3 DNA sequence: TGCAGCGGGGCGGGACCAAATGAAAAACTGTTTTTT. Variable domain in full (rest from reference TRBV29-1 and TRBJ1-4): SAVISQKPSRDICQRGTSLTIQCQVDSQVTMMFWYRQQPGQSLTLIATANQGSEATYESGFVIDKFPISRPNLTFSTLTVSNMSPEDSSIYLCSGAGPNEKLFFGSGTQLSVL.

The J gene is TRBJ2-2, the V gene TRBV6-6; tentatively, D is TRBD2 (6 bases). V shed 6 bases and J shed 7 bases, with 9 bases lying between them. CDR1 is MNHNY, CDR2 SVGAGI, per germline (reference sequence). The CDR3 has 12 residues. CDR3 bases: TGTGCCAGCAGGGGGGGAGACGGGGAGCTGTTTTTT. Translated: CASRGGDGELFF.

This chain links TRBV7-2 with TRBJ2-4; the match to TRBD2 covers 11 bases. The CDR3 length is 16 residues. Germline-derived CDR1 and CDR2 are SGHTA and FQGNSA. J gave up 6 bases and V 5 bases, and 9 bases lay outside the gene matches. This chain's CDR3 is CASSGRPGTSGNIQYF. CDR3 sequence (DNA): TGTGCCAGCAGCGGCCGTCCCGGGACTAGCGGAAACATTCAGTACTTC.

This rearrangement joins TRBV19 to TRBJ1-2; D might be TRBD1 (5 bases). From germline, CDR1 is LNHDA and CDR2 SQIVND (reference sequence). V was cut by 9 bases and J by 3 bases, with 14 bases left in between. The CDR3 runs to 13 residues. The CDR3 is CASRRDGDYGYTF. CDR3 DNA sequence: TGTGCCAGCCGGAGGGACGGAGACTATGGCTACACCTTC.

The rearrangement joins TRBV19 to TRBJ1-2, with TRBD1 matching 9 bases. Trimming at V came to 4 bases and at J to 2 bases, leaving 5 bases not matched to a gene. This CDR3 has 15 residues. In germline, CDR1 is LNHDA, CDR2 SQIVND (reference sequence). The CDR3 region is CASSTSGTGNYGYTF. DNA of the CDR3: TGTGCCAGTAGTACCTCCGGGACAGGGAACTATGGCTACACCTTC.

This sequence joins TRBV6-6 and TRBJ2-2; 7 nucleotides line up with TRBD2. The V gene's germline CDR1 is MNHNY and CDR2 SVGAGI (reference sequence). CDR3 size: 13 residues. V was clipped by 7 bases and J by 6 bases; unmatched bases: 5. The CDR3 spells CASIPRGAGELFF. The CDR3 DNA reads TGTGCCAGCATTCCCCGGGGGGCCGGGGAGCTGTTTTTT.